These T cell receptor beta chains were read from a single sample in a study of cytomegalovirus exposure and HLA in healthy donors. Here immunoSEQ multiplex PCR was the method, and the copy in TCRdb shows in-frame clones only, minus some. The sample consists of 150,000 to 200,000 clones, approximately 73% of them appearing once. The source material was PBMCs. Receptor source: a woman aged 25 to 39 in good health and CMV-seropositive. Both conserved end residues are part of each CDR3. A D gene is named only where the DNA matches it firmly. For some rows the clone size is stated as once, few or many, or as a class when expanded; others skip it.

j_call,v_call,clone_size,d_call,cdr3_aa,cdr3_nt
TRBJ1-1,TRBV18,once,-,CASSATGQNTEAFF,TGTGCCAGCTCAGCTACAGGTCAGAACACTGAAGCTTTCTTT
TRBJ2-7,TRBV19,few,TRBD1,CASTPGTGVYEQYF,TGTGCCAGTACCCCTGGGACAGGGGTCTACGAGCAGTACTTC
TRBJ1-2,TRBV28,-,-,CATILGRARGYGYTF,TGTGCCACCATCCTCGGGAGGGCTAGGGGATATGGCTACACCTTC
TRBJ2-5,TRBV18,-,TRBD1,CASSPRAAGGRETQYF,TGTGCCAGCTCACCACGAGCGGCAGGGGGCAGGGAGACCCAGTACTTC
TRBJ1-3,TRBV6-5,few,-,CASGSSSGNTIYF,TGTGCCAGTGGCAGTTCCTCTGGAAACACCATATATTTT
TRBJ1-6,TRBV5-1,-,TRBD1,CASRYGQDVWNSPLHF,TGCGCCAGCAGATATGGACAGGACGTTTGGAATTCACCCCTCCACTTT
TRBJ1-6,TRBV27,-,TRBD1,CASSLPGGDSPLHF,TGTGCCAGCAGTTTACCAGGGGGCGATTCACCCCTCCACTTT
TRBJ2-1,TRBV10-3,few,TRBD2,CAISESGLAGEQFF,TGTGCCATCAGTGAGTCGGGACTAGCGGGGGAGCAGTTCTTC
TRBJ1-1,TRBV27,-,-,CASSSRAPLGTEAFF,TGTGCCAGCAGTTCCAGGGCACCTCTGGGGACTGAAGCTTTCTTT
TRBJ2-7,TRBV9,-,-,CASSAQVSSYEQYF,TGTGCCAGCAGCGCACAGGTGAGCTCCTACGAGCAGTACTTC
TRBJ1-5,TRBV19,-,TRBD1,CASSGQGPNQPQHF,TGTGCCAGTAGCGGACAGGGACCCAATCAGCCCCAGCATTTT
TRBJ2-5,TRBV27,-,-,CASSPDRGGETQYF,TGTGCCAGCAGTCCTGACAGGGGAGGGGAGACCCAGTACTTC
TRBJ1-1,TRBV19,-,-,CASSIGAGTEAFF,TGTGCCAGTAGTATAGGGGCAGGGACTGAAGCTTTCTTT
TRBJ2-3,TRBV27,-,-,CAVSWGQDTQYF,TGTGCCGTGTCATGGGGGCAGGATACGCAGTATTTT
TRBJ1-2,TRBV5-4,-,-,CASSLGGTYGYTF,TGTGCCAGCAGCTTGGGGGGCACTTATGGCTACACCTTC
TRBJ1-5,TRBV11-2,-,TRBD1,CASSLQGAGNQPQHF,TGTGCCAGCAGCTTACAGGGGGCTGGCAATCAGCCCCAGCATTTT
TRBJ1-2,TRBV7-2,-,TRBD1,CASSLRGRTGAGGYTF,TGTGCCAGCAGCTTAAGGGGCCGGACAGGGGCAGGTGGCTACACCTTC
TRBJ2-1,TRBV30,-,TRBD1,CAWNRGEQFF,TGTGCCTGGAACAGGGGCGAGCAGTTCTTC
TRBJ2-5,TRBV6-5,-,TRBD2,CASSYSLAGGGETQYF,TGTGCCAGCAGTTACTCTTTAGCGGGGGGCGGTGAGACCCAGTACTTC
TRBJ1-6,TRBV2,-,-,CASSDSESIRNSPLHF,TGTGCCAGCAGTGATTCCGAATCAATCAGGAATTCACCCCTCCACTTT
TRBJ2-7,TRBV13,-,TRBD2,CASSLQRGAGEQYF,TGTGCCAGCAGCTTACAGCGGGGGGCGGGGGAGCAGTACTTC
TRBJ2-7,TRBV7-2,once,TRBD1,CASSPWDSYEQYF,TGTGCCAGCAGCCCGTGGGACAGCTACGAGCAGTACTTC
TRBJ2-3,TRBV5-1,-,TRBD1,CASSQGVVADTQYF,TGCGCCAGCAGCCAGGGGGTAGTAGCAGATACGCAGTATTTT
TRBJ2-3,TRBV6-5,-,-,CASSAQQSTDTQYF,TGTGCCAGCTCCGCCCAACAGAGCACAGATACGCAGTATTTT